The entry below gives a single T cell receptor beta chain sequence along with its context. The specificity of this receptor is unknown. Base quality data are lacking; no much larger clone is found one base away. The data derive from a study of CD8 T cells in Susac syndrome (dated by TCRdb to between 2018 and 2020). For the study in its entirety: The study used repertoire sequencing to test whether antigen drove CD8+ T cell activation and differentiation in Susac syndrome.

Peripheral blood CD8+ and CD4+ T cells from healthy donors, Susac syndrome patients and multiple sclerosis patients were profiled using high-throughput TCR beta sequencing. The multiple sclerosis controls were treatment-naive patients whose relapsing-remitting disease, either stable or active, fulfilled the revised McDonald criteria. Bulk CD8+ and CD4+ T cells were purified by magnetic negative isolation, while CD8+ TEMRA cells were enriched using FACS. Blood was drawn into EDTA tubes, processed within 24 hours, and PBMCs were isolated by density gradient centrifugation. PBMCs destined for TCR sequencing were cryopreserved in liquid nitrogen and later thawed in a 37 °C water bath. Purity of sorted or isolated CD4+, CD8+ and CD8+ TEMRA cells was at least 90%. RNA was extracted with the RNeasy kit and roughly 0.45 to 1 ug was reverse transcribed using random hexamers. The immunoSEQ multiplex PCR assay, which covers 54 Vbeta and 13 Jbeta segments, was used to amplify TCR beta CDR3 regions. To correct PCR amplification bias, a synthetic template baseline was used for both primer optimization and computational correction. Under the source paper's analysis protocol: Reads were annotated to V, D and J genes according to IMGT and were analyzed with immunoSEQ Analyzer, with only productive sequences retained. To calculate clonality, Shannon entropy was normalized by log2 of the number of productive unique sequences and then subtracted from one. For each patient and control, public and private clones were evaluated among the 100 most prevalent clones. Clones were defined as Susac-specific when absent from the healthy and MS cohorts, from about 970 published viral clones and from other ImmuneACCESS disease sequences. TCRdb trimmed public reads at Q25 via fastp, called clones via MiXCR and kept in-frame beta chains. Rows merge per CDR3 protein into single entries with the most common DNA and genes. What appears here as the V and J calls and clone size reflects TCRdb's work, not the paper's. The sample profile shows 300,000 or so distinct CDR3 sequences; about 91% of them were found once. The top ten hold more than 0.06% of the sample.

Broad study findings and their caveats: The number of individuals in the TCR sequencing and HLA analysis was recognized as being relatively small.

The CDR3, from cysteine to phenylalanine, totals 14 residues. The entry retains the CDR3 DNA only, 42 bases that are in frame from base 1. CDR1 LGHDT and CDR2 YNNKEL were looked up in the germline V gene (reference sequence). V is cut by 4 bases and J by 3 bases, and the space between the germline ends is 12 bases. The chain joins TRBV3-1 to TRBJ1-1, with an unclear D gene assignment. This clonotype originated in a human donor with multiple sclerosis. The source material was CD4+ T cells from PBMCs. The sequence in DNA is TGTGCCAGCAGCCGGGAAGGTACTTACACTGAAGCTTTCTTT. It specifies CASSREGTYTEAFF.